The 32 T cell receptor beta chains given below trace back to one sample, sequenced in a study of shared clonotypes between healthy human individuals. TCRdb's copy holds only in-frame clones and misses some; the assay was immunoSEQ multiplex PCR. Here the sample spans over 750,000 clones, about 96% being singletons. The naive CD8 subset, CD45RO-negative cells positively selected for CCR7, excluded terminally differentiated effector memory CD45RA+ cells. The sample consisted of naive CD8+ T cells sorted from blood. These receptors originate from a man aged 25 to 40 in good health.

The chain is built from TRBV7-9 and TRBJ1-1; TRBD1 aligns across 10 bases. Unmatched junction bases numbered 13, after V lost 5 bases and J lost 4 bases. Germline V gene data show CDR1 as SEHNR and CDR2 as FQNEAQ (reference sequence). The CDR3 totals 17 residues. The CDR3 coding sequence is TGTGCCAGCAGCCCACTCGACAGGGGGCGGTCCGGCACTGAAGCTTTCTTT. Amino acids: CASSPLDRGRSGTEAFF.

The rearrangement links TRBV9 to TRBJ2-7; TRBD2 is a possible D gene (5 bases). Per germline, CDR1 SGDLS and CDR2 YYNGEE. The V end was cut by 3 bases, the J end by 6 bases, with 16 bases between. This CDR3 has 14 residues. The CDR3 protein is CASSAPRTPGEQYF. DNA for the CDR3: TGTGCCAGCAGCGCCCCTAGGACTCCTGGCGAGCAGTACTTC. Full variable domain (missing parts from reference TRBV9 and TRBJ2-7): DSGVTQTPKHLITATGQRVTLRCSPRSGDLSVYWYQQSLDQGLQFLIQYYNGEERAKGNILERFSAQQFPDLHSELNLSSLELGDSALYFCASSAPRTPGEQYFGPGTRLTVT.

This chain joins TRBV29-1 and TRBJ1-4; D is possibly TRBD1 (6 bases). Germline CDR1 SQVTM, CDR2 ANQGSEA. This CDR3 has 14 residues. Trimming took off 4 bases at V and 5 bases at J, with 14 bases between the two ends. CDR3 coding DNA: TGCAGCGTTGTAGTGGGGCAGGGGAATGAAAAACTGTTTTTT. Residues: CSVVVGQGNEKLFF.

The chain employs TRBV5-1 and TRBJ2-5; weak D call: TRBD2 (5 bases). The V gene's germline CDR1 is SGHRS and CDR2 YFSETQ. Trimming stripped 4 bases from V and 2 bases from J, with 12 bases between. The CDR3 is 14 residues long. DNA for the CDR3: TGCGCCAGCAGCGCTTGGGGAGCACAAGAGACCCAGTACTTC. Translating gives CASSAWGAQETQYF. Using reference TRBV5-1 and TRBJ2-5 for the parts outside the CDR3, the full variable domain is KAGVTQTPRYLIKTRGQQVTLSCSPISGHRSVSWYQQTPGQGLQFLFEYFSETQRNKGNFPGRFSGRQFSNSRSEMNVSTLELGDSALYLCASSAWGAQETQYFGPGTRLLVL.

The chain joins TRBV25-1 to TRBJ2-2; D perhaps matches TRBD1 (5 bases). The CDR3 is 15 amino acids. Germline V lookup: CDR1 MGHDK, CDR2 SYGVNS. V lost 2 bases and J 0 bases, leaving 7 bases between the germline ends. CDR3 protein: CASSEDSANTGELFF. In DNA form, the CDR3 reads TGTGCCAGCAGTGAAGACAGCGCGAACACCGGGGAGCTGTTTTTT.

CDR3 residues: CASSTPAGLAGEIDTQYF. In DNA form, the CDR3 reads TGTGCCAGCAGCACGCCGGCGGGACTAGCGGGAGAGATAGATACGCAGTATTTT. This chain links TRBV7-6 with TRBJ2-3, with TRBD2 matching 14 bases. The CDR3 spans 18 residues. Germline V gene sequence: CDR1 SGHVS, CDR2 FNYEAQ. J gave up 5 bases and V 5 bases, and 12 bases lay outside the gene matches.

The gene calls are TRBV5-6 and TRBJ1-1, with D tentatively TRBD1 (5 bases). The CDR3 totals 14 residues. Trimming took 0 bases from V and 2 from J, leaving 8 bases between them. Looked up from germline, CDR1 is SGHDT and CDR2 is YYEEEE. The CDR3 coding sequence is TGTGCCAGCAGCTTGGGACAGATAAACACTGAAGCTTTCTTT. Protein sequence: CASSLGQINTEAFF.

The J gene is TRBJ1-1, the V gene TRBV5-4, with a tentative D call TRBD1 (5 bases). Germline V gene lookup returns CDR1 SGHNT and CDR2 YYREEE (reference sequence). Trimming removed 4 bases at V and 1 base at J, with 8 bases between. The CDR3 has 13 residues. CDR3 region: CASSQTENTEAFF. DNA for the CDR3: TGTGCCAGCAGCCAGACAGAGAACACTGAAGCTTTCTTT.

The gene calls are TRBV27 and TRBJ2-6; possible D gene TRBD2, 6 bases. Germline V gene sequence: CDR1 MNHEY, CDR2 SMNVEV (reference sequence). V gave up 6 bases and J gave up 4 bases, with 13 bases separating them. The CDR3 sequence is 15 residues long. The CDR3 spells CASSPGTRGANVLTF. CDR3 nucleotides: TGTGCCAGCAGCCCCGGGACTCGGGGGGCCAACGTCCTGACTTTC.

V gene TRBV10-2 combines with J gene TRBJ2-7; D unclear. The V gene's germline CDR1 is WSHSY and CDR2 SAAADI. The CDR3 extends over 13 amino acids. With 0 bases removed from V and 6 bases from J, the gap between germline ends came to 9 bases. The CDR3 DNA is TGCGCCAGCAGTGAGTCGAAGGTGCCCGAGCAGTACTTC. The encoded protein is CASSESKVPEQYF.

This clone was detected only once. The chain joins TRBV7-4 to TRBJ2-2, with TRBD2 matching 11 bases. Germline V gene sequence: CDR1 SGHVT, CDR2 SQSDAQ. J lost 4 bases, V lost 5 bases, and 18 bases had no gene match. The CDR3 has 20 amino acids. The CDR3 DNA is TGTGCCAGCAGCAAACGGATACTTCTAGCGGGAGGATCGGTCACCGGGGAGCTGTTTTTT. As protein: CASSKRILLAGGSVTGELFF.

The chain uses TRBV28 and TRBJ2-7, with TRBD1 matching over 7 bases. CDR1 is MDHEN and CDR2 is SYDVKM in the germline V gene. V trimming: 2 bases; J trimming: 0 bases; junction bases outside the gene matches: 1. The CDR3 is made up of 14 amino acids. The CDR3 sequence is CASSLRQGSYEQYF. The CDR3 coding sequence is TGTGCCAGCAGTTTAAGACAGGGCTCCTACGAGCAGTACTTC.

The rearrangement links TRBV28 to TRBJ2-3; D is uncertain. Deletions cut 3 bases from V and 7 bases from J, with 2 bases between. Germline V gene data show CDR1 as MDHEN and CDR2 as SYDVKM. The CDR3 is made up of 10 amino acids. The CDR3 bases are TGTGCCAGCAGTTTTCATACGCAGTATTTT. As protein: CASSFHTQYF.

The rearrangement uses TRBV29-1 and TRBJ2-1; TRBD1 agrees at 8 bases. Per germline, CDR1 SQVTM and CDR2 ANQGSEA. The CDR3 is 15 amino acids. V dropped 4 bases and J dropped 5; count of bases not matched to a gene: 10. The CDR3 nucleotides are TGCAGCGTTGTGTTTCTAGACAGGGGAAACAATGAGCAGTTCTTC. Its protein is CSVVFLDRGNNEQFF.

This sequence joins TRBV28 and TRBJ2-1, with D perhaps TRBD2 (5 bases). CDR3 length: 18 amino acids. The V end lost 1 base, the J end lost 0 bases, and 16 bases lay between the germline ends. CDR1 is MDHEN and CDR2 is SYDVKM in the germline V gene. This CDR3 is CASSLSHPSLGSYNEQFF. The CDR3 DNA sequence: TGTGCCAGCAGTTTATCCCACCCTAGCTTGGGCTCCTACAATGAGCAGTTCTTC.

The V gene is TRBV29-1, the J gene TRBJ1-1; the match to TRBD1 covers 7 bases. The germline CDR1 and CDR2 sequences are SQVTM and ANQGSEA. The CDR3 spans 15 residues. The junction had 6 bases not matched to a gene; V was cut back by 2 bases and J by 0 bases. This CDR3 reads CSVERGQTMNTEAFF. DNA for the CDR3: TGCAGCGTTGAAAGGGGACAGACCATGAACACTGAAGCTTTCTTT.

The chain combines TRBV7-8 with TRBJ2-3, with 7 bases aligning to TRBD2. V shed 2 bases and J 0 bases; nucleotides not matched to a gene: 5. This CDR3 is built from 16 residues. The germline CDR1 and CDR2 sequences are SGHVS and FQNEAQ. The CDR3 region has the DNA TGTGCCAGCAGCTTACCTAGCGGATCTAGCACAGATACGCAGTATTTT. This codes for CASSLPSGSSTDTQYF.

CDR3 region: CASSGTGEEQYF. Here the CDR3 DNA reads TGTGCCAGCAGTGGGACAGGGGAGGAGCAGTACTTC. The chain employs TRBV6-5 and TRBJ2-7, with 10 bases aligning to TRBD1. The CDR3 covers 12 residues. The germline CDR1 and CDR2 sequences are MNHEY and SVGAGI. V lost 5 bases and J lost 7; bases outside the gene matches: 2.

The chain combines TRBV30 with TRBJ1-5, with TRBD1 matching over 10 bases. V dropped 1 base and J dropped 1; count of bases not matched to a gene: 1. Germline V gives CDR1 GTSNPN, CDR2 SVGIG (reference sequence). The CDR3 extends over 15 amino acids. The CDR3 protein is CAWSGGQGSNQPQHF. CDR3 coding DNA: TGTGCCTGGAGTGGGGGACAGGGGAGCAATCAGCCCCAGCATTTT.

The chain is built from TRBV7-9 and TRBJ2-6; D gene uncertain. The germline V gene has CDR1 SEHNR and CDR2 FQNEAQ (reference sequence). Trimming took off 5 bases at V and 2 bases at J, with 13 bases between the two ends. The CDR3 covers 16 residues. CDR3 DNA: TGTGCCAGCAGCCCTGAGTGGCTTACTGGGGCCAACGTCCTGACTTTC. This codes for CASSPEWLTGANVLTF.

This chain uses TRBV2 with TRBJ2-3; a weak D match, TRBD1 (5 bases). Per the germline V gene, CDR1 is SNHLY and CDR2 is FYNNEI. The ends were cut back, 10 bases at V and 4 bases at J, with 15 bases in the middle. CDR3 length: 13 amino acids. CDR3 protein: CATGPPTADTQYF. As DNA, the CDR3 is TGTGCCACCGGACCCCCGACAGCAGATACGCAGTATTTT.

The rearrangement uses TRBV11-2 and TRBJ2-3; 8 bases line up with TRBD2. The germline V gene has CDR1 SGHAT and CDR2 FQNNGV. The CDR3 contains 16 residues. The V segment lost 4 bases and the J segment 5 bases; nucleotides outside the gene matches: 11. The CDR3 DNA is TGTGCCAGCAGCTCATCACCCAGCGGGAGTGGAGATACGCAGTATTTT. It encodes CASSSSPSGSGDTQYF.

V usage is TRBV30 and J usage is TRBJ2-7; TRBD2 matches 10 bases. The length of the CDR3 is 14 residues. Germline loops: CDR1 GTSNPN, CDR2 SVGIG (reference sequence). Losses at the gene ends were 3 bases for V and 5 bases for J; bases not matched to a gene: 7. CDR3 bases: TGTGCCTGGAGCACTGCTAGCGGGAGTGACGAGCAGTACTTC. Residues: CAWSTASGSDEQYF. Full variable domain (missing parts from reference TRBV30 and TRBJ2-7): SQTIHQWPATLVQPVGSPLSLECTVEGTSNPNLYWYRQAAGRGLQLLFYSVGIGQISSEVPQNLSASRPQDRQFILSSKKLLLSDSGFYLCAWSTASGSDEQYFGPGTRLTVT.

A word on this clone: The sample carries other DNA sequences with the same CDR3. The chain carries TRBV9 and TRBJ2-7; 8 bases are a match to TRBD2. This CDR3 has 14 residues. Germline CDR1 SGDLS, CDR2 YYNGEE. V dropped 1 base and J dropped 4; count of bases not matched to a gene: 4. The CDR3 region has the DNA TGTGCCAGCAGCGTAACCAGCGGGAGTTACGAGCAGTACTTC. It translates to CASSVTSGSYEQYF.

As DNA, the CDR3 is TGTGCCAGCAGTTTGTGGGGGCAAGGCACCGGGGAGCTGTTTTTT. Translating it yields CASSLWGQGTGELFF. The gene calls are TRBV27 and TRBJ2-2; D perhaps matches TRBD1 (6 bases). The CDR3 has 15 amino acids. Germline V CDR1 and CDR2: MNHEY, SMNVEV (reference sequence). The germline V and J ends were trimmed by 3 bases and 4 bases, with 12 bases remaining between them.

The sample holds one count of this clone. This chain uses TRBV28 with TRBJ2-7; 9 nucleotides align to TRBD1. CDR1 is MDHEN, CDR2 SYDVKM, per germline. The CDR3 sequence is 14 residues long. J lost 5 bases, V lost 0 bases, and 2 bases had no gene match. The CDR3 region has the DNA TGTGCCAGCAGTTTATGGGGGACAGGGAACGAGCAGTACTTC. Translation: CASSLWGTGNEQYF.

V usage is TRBV7-8 and J usage is TRBJ2-1; TRBD2 aligns across 8 bases. With V trimmed by 1 base and J by 4 bases, 9 bases remained unmatched. This CDR3 contains 17 residues. The germline V gene encodes CDR1 SGHVS and CDR2 FQNEAQ. CDR3 sequence reads: CASSLGPTSGVYNEQFF. CDR3 DNA sequence: TGTGCCAGCAGCTTAGGCCCCACTAGCGGAGTTTACAATGAGCAGTTCTTC.

CDR3 sequence (DNA): TGCAGCGTTGGTCCAGGGGACACAGATACGCAGTATTTT. Amino acid sequence: CSVGPGDTDTQYF. The chain is built from TRBV29-1 and TRBJ2-3; TRBD1 might be the D (6 bases). The CDR3 is 13 amino acids. Germline CDR1 reads SQVTM; CDR2 reads ANQGSEA. The germline V and J ends were trimmed by 4 bases and 2 bases, with 10 bases remaining between them.

J is TRBJ2-7 and V is TRBV7-9, with D perhaps TRBD2 (5 bases). The ends were cut back, 5 bases at V and 3 bases at J, with 11 bases in the middle. This CDR3 is 13 amino acids long. Germline assignment: CDR1 SEHNR and CDR2 FQNEAQ (reference sequence). CDR3 sequence: CASSPKEVYEQYF. The CDR3 nucleotides read TGTGCCAGCAGCCCCAAGGAGGTCTACGAGCAGTACTTC. Using reference TRBV7-9 and TRBJ2-7 for the parts outside the CDR3, the full variable domain is DTGVSQNPRHKITKRGQNVTFRCDPISEHNRLYWYRQTLGQGPEFLTYFQNEAQLEKSRLLSDRFSAERPKGSFSTLEIQRTEQGDSAMYLCASSPKEVYEQYFGPGTRLTVT.

Concerning this clone itself: This specimen includes other DNA sequences encoding the same CDR3. V is TRBV9 and J is TRBJ2-7, with D tentatively TRBD2 (5 bases). The V and J ends lost 4 bases and 7 bases respectively, with 21 bases between them. In germline, CDR1 is SGDLS, CDR2 YYNGEE. This CDR3 contains 15 residues. CDR3 in DNA: TGTGCCAGCAGCCCGAGCGGTAGCGTAAACTATGAGCAGTACTTC. Translating it yields CASSPSGSVNYEQYF. The entire variable domain, with the rest obtained from reference TRBV9 and TRBJ2-7, is as follows: DSGVTQTPKHLITATGQRVTLRCSPRSGDLSVYWYQQSLDQGLQFLIQYYNGEERAKGNILERFSAQQFPDLHSELNLSSLELGDSALYFCASSPSGSVNYEQYFGPGTRLTVT.

The chain links TRBV19 to TRBJ2-7; 11 nucleotides align to TRBD1. CDR3 length equals 14 residues. Germline values: CDR1 LNHDA, CDR2 SQIVND (reference sequence). The V segment lost 5 bases and the J segment 5 bases; nucleotides outside the gene matches: 5. CDR3 region: CASSLGQGGDEQYF. CDR3 bases: TGTGCCAGTAGTCTGGGACAGGGGGGAGACGAGCAGTACTTC.

J is TRBJ1-4 and V is TRBV7-8; no firm D call. V lost 0 bases to trimming and J lost 8 bases, with 13 bases between them. Germline CDR1 SGHVS, CDR2 FQNEAQ. The CDR3 consists of 15 residues. This CDR3 reads CASSLAAAGGEKLFF. CDR3 DNA: TGTGCCAGCAGCTTAGCGGCAGCGGGTGGGGAAAAACTGTTTTTT.